This T cell receptor beta chain was profiled in a study of neurological immune-mediated disorders. The cDNA was produced through 5'RACE with 10-nucleotide random UMIs. One entry per CDR3 protein, called by TCRdb with MiXCR from the 5' RACE reads. The sample lists roughly 100,000 distinct CDR3 sequences, approximately 10% occurring once. Time point specified: longitudinal time-point 3. Germline CDR1 is DFQATT and CDR2 is SNEGSKA (reference sequence). The CDR3 covers 15 residues. J was trimmed by 6 bases and V by 5 bases; bases with no gene match: 7. General study points: No expanded-clone CDR3 amino acid sequence recurred across subjects, suggesting private TCR-beta repertoires. Multiple sclerosis patients had less TCR clonal expansion than even healthy controls, unlike HTLV-1-associated myelopathy.

About this clonotype: Its antigen is not identified.

The chain is built from TRBV20-1 and TRBJ2-1; 13 positions agree with TRBD2. The sequenced material came from PBMCs. This clonotype was obtained from a female donor with HTLV-1-associated myelopathy (HAM/TSP). CDR3 nucleotides: TGCAGTGCTGGGCGACTAGCGGGGGGTCGCAATGAGCAGTTCTTC. Protein product: CSAGRLAGGRNEQFF.